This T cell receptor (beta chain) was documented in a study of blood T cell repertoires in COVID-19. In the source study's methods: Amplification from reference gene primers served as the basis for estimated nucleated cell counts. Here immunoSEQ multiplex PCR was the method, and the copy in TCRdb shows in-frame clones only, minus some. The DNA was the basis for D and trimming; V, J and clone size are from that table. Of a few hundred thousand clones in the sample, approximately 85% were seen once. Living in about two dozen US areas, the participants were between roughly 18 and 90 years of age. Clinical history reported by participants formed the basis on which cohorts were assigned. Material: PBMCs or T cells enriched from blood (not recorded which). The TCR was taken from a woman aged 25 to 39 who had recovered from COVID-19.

The CDR3 DNA follows: TGTGCCAGTCATCTAGCAAACACCGGGGAGCTGTTTTTT. Translating gives CASHLANTGELFF. The chain uses TRBV2 and TRBJ2-2; D is possibly TRBD2 (5 bases). V was shortened by 9 bases and J by 2 bases, with 10 bases between the two germline ends. The CDR3 is made up of 13 amino acids. CDR1 and CDR2 from the germline V gene are SNHLY and FYNNEI.